Presented here are 23 T cell receptor beta chains from one specimen sequenced in a study of T-cell reconstitution after alpha-beta-depleted transplantation in children. Preparation of the TCRbeta library was carried out with unique molecular identifiers. TCRdb recomputed calls from the PCR reads with MiXCR, one row per CDR3 protein. This sample yields fewer than 750,000 distinct CDR3 sequences, of which under 30% are seen a single time; around an eighth belongs to the top ten. Specimen: PBMCs, mostly from graft donor cells, collected 360 days after TCRalphabeta/CD19-depleted stem cell transplant. Source of these receptors: a boy under three years old who had a stem cell transplant for acute myeloid leukemia, so the T cells may come from the graft donor.

The CDR3 loop reads CASSQGAPGQGVYEQYV. CDR3 nucleotide sequence: TGCGCCAGCAGCCAAGGTGCCCCGGGACAGGGTGTCTACGAGCAGTACGTC. This rearrangement joins TRBV4-1 to TRBJ2-7; 9 nucleotides match TRBD1. V lost 1 base and J lost 3; bases outside the gene matches: 10. This CDR3 comprises 17 residues. Germline loops: CDR1 MGHRA, CDR2 YSYEKL.

This clonotype was detected only a few times. J is TRBJ2-3 and V is TRBV5-1; no reliable D call. Germline loops: CDR1 SGHRS, CDR2 YFSETQ. Trimming stripped 4 bases from V and 5 bases from J, with 8 bases between. CDR3 size: 12 residues. The CDR3 DNA follows: TGCGCCAGCAGCCAGACCAGAGATACGCAGTATTTT. It specifies CASSQTRDTQYF.

This clonotype has at least ten counts. The V and J genes are TRBV6-5 and TRBJ1-3; D not certain. V dropped 0 bases and J dropped 0 bases, with 15 bases sitting between them. This CDR3 contains 18 residues. CDR1 and CDR2 from the germline V gene are MNHEY and SVGAGI. In DNA form, the CDR3 reads TGTGCCAGCAGTTACTCGAATTCGCCGGGGAGCTCTGGAAACACCATATATTTT. Translated, it gives CASSYSNSPGSSGNTIYF.

The rearrangement links TRBV9 to TRBJ2-1, with 10 bases lining up with TRBD1. CDR1 is SGDLS, CDR2 YYNGEE, per germline. The V segment lost 0 bases and the J segment 8 bases; nucleotides outside the gene matches: 14. The CDR3 totals 18 residues. The CDR3 DNA sequence: TGTGCCAGCAGCGTAGCGAGGATCAGACAGGGGGCGGATGATGAGCAGTTCTTC. It encodes CASSVARIRQGADDEQFF.

This clonotype was seen ten or more times. The CDR3 DNA follows: TGTGCCAGTAGTATCTATCCGGGACAGGGGGAATACGAGCAGTACTTC. It encodes CASSIYPGQGEYEQYF. The V call is TRBV19, the J call TRBJ2-7, with 11 bases lining up with TRBD1. V lost 3 bases, J lost 4 bases, and 8 bases stayed unmatched. This CDR3 has 16 amino acids. Per germline, CDR1 LNHDA and CDR2 SQIVND (reference sequence). Full variable domain (remainder filled in from reference TRBV19 and TRBJ2-7): DGGITQSPKYLFRKEGQNVTLSCEQNLNHDAMYWYRQDPGQGLRLIYYSQIVNDFQKGDIAEGYSVSREKKESFPLTVTSAQKNPTAFYLCASSIYPGQGEYEQYFGPGTRLTVT.

The V gene is TRBV12-3 or TRBV12-4, the J gene TRBJ1-1, with 11 positions matching TRBD1. The CDR3 loop spans 16 amino acids. The junction had 12 bases not matched to a gene; V was cut back by 7 bases and J by 5 bases. CDR3 residues: CASIPRGQGARTEAFF. CDR3 DNA: TGTGCCAGCATCCCCCGCGGACAGGGGGCGCGGACTGAAGCTTTCTTT.

The gene calls are TRBV20-1 and TRBJ2-4, with D unclear. This CDR3 is 14 amino acids long. The germline gives CDR1 DFQATT, CDR2 SNEGSKA (reference sequence). The V end was cut by 6 bases, the J end by 0 bases, with 12 bases between. The CDR3 reads CSAGAPLAKNIQYF. CDR3 sequence (DNA): TGCAGTGCCGGCGCCCCTCTAGCCAAAAACATTCAGTACTTC.

The rearrangement uses TRBV5-1 and TRBJ2-1; D gene uncertain. Trimming stripped 0 bases from V and 5 bases from J, with 15 bases between. Germline loops: CDR1 SGHRS, CDR2 YFSETQ. The CDR3 runs to 16 residues. The CDR3 DNA reads as TGCGCCAGCAGCTTGGGGGATCTAGTGTACCACAATGAGCAGTTCTTC. Its protein is CASSLGDLVYHNEQFF.

This clonotype was picked up a small number of times. The chain recombines TRBV20-1 with TRBJ1-5, with D possibly matching TRBD1 (5 bases). The length of the CDR3 is 13 residues. The germline gives CDR1 DFQATT, CDR2 SNEGSKA (reference sequence). The V end was cut by 5 bases, the J end by 6 bases, with 14 bases between. The CDR3 protein is CSAEPGGGQPQHF. The CDR3, as DNA: TGCAGTGCTGAACCCGGGGGGGGTCAGCCCCAGCATTTT.

This sequence joins TRBV5-6 and TRBJ2-7; D possibly corresponds to TRBD1 (5 bases). The CDR3 loop spans 15 amino acids. Germline loops: CDR1 SGHDT, CDR2 YYEEEE. Between the trimmed V and J ends, which lost 0 bases and 3 bases, there was a span of 13 bases. The CDR3: CASSLVAGPDYEQYF. CDR3 bases: TGTGCCAGCAGCTTGGTGGCAGGGCCGGACTACGAGCAGTACTTC.

The chain has TRBV5-4 and TRBJ2-6; D is uncertain. CDR3 length: 15 amino acids. Per germline, CDR1 SGHNT and CDR2 YYREEE (reference sequence). Trimming removed 10 bases from V and 0 bases from J, with 14 bases in between. This CDR3 reads CAFSLPGSGANVLTF. CDR3 nucleotides: TGTGCCTTCAGCCTGCCCGGCTCTGGGGCCAACGTCCTGACTTTC. Supplemented by reference TRBV5-4 and TRBJ2-6, the full variable domain reads ETGVTQSPTHLIKTRGQQVTLRCSSQSGHNTVSWYQQALGQGPQFIFQYYREEENGRGNFPPRFSGLQFPNYSSELNVNALELDDSALYLCAFSLPGSGANVLTFGAGSRLTVL.

This clonotype was recorded many times. The rearrangement joins TRBV12-3 or TRBV12-4 to TRBJ2-5, with unresolved D. V was pared by 5 bases and J by 5 bases, with 9 bases between. The CDR3 extends over 12 amino acids. The CDR3 sequence is CASSLATETQYF. The DNA of the CDR3 is TGTGCCAGCAGTCTCGCAACCGAGACCCAGTACTTC.

This chain links TRBV7-2 with TRBJ2-3; D gene uncertain. CDR3 length: 12 amino acids. Germline lookup yields CDR1 SGHTA and CDR2 FQGNSA. Trimming left V 5 bases short and J 7 bases short, with 10 bases between. The CDR3 coding sequence is TGTGCCAGCAGCGCCAGTCCAAATACGCAGTATTTT. Translation: CASSASPNTQYF.

This clonotype was detected ten times or more. The rearrangement joins TRBV20-1 to TRBJ1-6; 7 bases agree with TRBD1. The CDR3 runs 17 residues. J was trimmed by 9 bases and V by 0 bases; bases with no gene match: 14. Germline CDR1 and CDR2: DFQATT and SNEGSKA (reference sequence). The CDR3, as DNA: TGCAGTGCTAGAGATAACCCAAGACAGGGTGTAGGTTCACCCCTCCACTTT. Translated: CSARDNPRQGVGSPLHF.

The chain links TRBV20-1 to TRBJ1-5, with 9 bases identical to TRBD1. The CDR3 sequence is 15 residues long. The V gene end was trimmed by 3 bases and the J gene end by 3 bases; junction bases not matched to a gene: 6. Germline V gene data show CDR1 as DFQATT and CDR2 as SNEGSKA (reference sequence). CDR3 nucleotide sequence: TGCAGTGCTAGGCGGGACAGGGAATACAATCAGCCCCAGCATTTT. Translation gives CSARRDREYNQPQHF.

This clonotype came up many times. The chain is built from TRBV11-2 and TRBJ2-5, with 7 bases matching TRBD1. The CDR3 loop spans 17 amino acids. Germline CDR1 reads SGHAT; CDR2 reads FQNNGV. Trimming at V came to 0 bases and at J to 1 base, leaving 8 bases not matched to a gene. The CDR3 DNA follows: TGTGCCAGCAGCTTAGAGCCAGGGGGTGTAATCCAAGAGACCCAGTACTTC. Translated, it gives CASSLEPGGVIQETQYF.

The sample holds a few counts of this clonotype. The chain recombines TRBV6-1 with TRBJ2-7; 10 bases match TRBD2. Germline V gene lookup returns CDR1 MNHNS and CDR2 SASEGT. The length of the CDR3 is 14 residues. The J segment lost 0 bases and the V segment lost 10 bases, leaving 6 bases of the junction unmatched. CDR3 nucleotide sequence: TGTGCCATTAAGCGGGGGGGGAGCTCCTACGAGCAGTACTTC. Its translation is CAIKRGGSSYEQYF.

This clonotype was recorded many times. This rearrangement joins TRBV20-1 to TRBJ1-1; 7 positions agree with TRBD1. The junction had 9 bases not matched to a gene; V was cut back by 3 bases and J by 5 bases. Germline CDR1 and CDR2: DFQATT and SNEGSKA (reference sequence). This CDR3 comprises 14 residues. The DNA for the CDR3 is TGCAGTGCTAGCGAGTTGACAGGGAGGACTGAAGCTTTCTTT. It encodes CSASELTGRTEAFF.

This clonotype came up many times. The rearrangement uses TRBV10-3 and TRBJ2-7; D unresolved. Germline V gives CDR1 ENHRY, CDR2 SYGVKD. CDR3 length: 13 amino acids. V was cut by 0 bases and J by 5 bases, with 8 bases left in between. The CDR3 nucleotides are TGTGCCATCAGTGAGTCATGGGAAAACGAGCAGTACGTC. Its translation: CAISESWENEQYV.

There are many counts of this clonotype. V and J are TRBV29-1 and TRBJ2-1; weak D call: TRBD2 (7 bases). Trimming stripped 4 bases from V and 7 bases from J, with 17 bases between. This CDR3 is built from 14 residues. Germline V gives CDR1 SQVTM, CDR2 ANQGSEA. For the CDR3, the DNA is TGCAGCGTTGCGGCCGGACTAGGGGGTAATGAGCAGTTCTTC. This sequence encodes CSVAAGLGGNEQFF.

This clonotype was seen a handful of times. CDR3 sequence reads: CASSFNRPGQGAYEQYV. In nucleotides, the CDR3 is TGTGCCAGCAGCTTCAACCGACCGGGACAGGGGGCTTACGAGCAGTACGTC. The rearrangement links TRBV6-1 to TRBJ2-7, with TRBD1 matching 12 bases. The junction had 13 bases not matched to a gene; V was cut back by 6 bases and J by 4 bases. Germline CDR1 is MNHNS and CDR2 is SASEGT. The CDR3 is 17 residues long.

The genes are TRBV12-3 or TRBV12-4 and TRBJ2-4; TRBD1 or TRBD2 may be the D gene (5 bases each). This CDR3 region has 18 residues. V was cut by 3 bases and J by 0 bases, with 18 bases left in between. In nucleotides, the CDR3 is TGTGCCAGCAGTTTTCGGGGCGGCCTACTACTAGCCAAAAACATTCAGTACTTC. The encoded protein is CASSFRGGLLLAKNIQYF.

V is TRBV25-1 and J is TRBJ2-5; D not resolved. The CDR3 runs 12 residues. Germline loops: CDR1 MGHDK, CDR2 SYGVNS. Trimming pared 2 bases from V and 1 base from J, leaving 2 bases between. The CDR3 sequence: CASSEAQETQYF. The CDR3 nucleotides are TGTGCCAGCAGTGAAGCCCAAGAGACCCAGTACTTC.